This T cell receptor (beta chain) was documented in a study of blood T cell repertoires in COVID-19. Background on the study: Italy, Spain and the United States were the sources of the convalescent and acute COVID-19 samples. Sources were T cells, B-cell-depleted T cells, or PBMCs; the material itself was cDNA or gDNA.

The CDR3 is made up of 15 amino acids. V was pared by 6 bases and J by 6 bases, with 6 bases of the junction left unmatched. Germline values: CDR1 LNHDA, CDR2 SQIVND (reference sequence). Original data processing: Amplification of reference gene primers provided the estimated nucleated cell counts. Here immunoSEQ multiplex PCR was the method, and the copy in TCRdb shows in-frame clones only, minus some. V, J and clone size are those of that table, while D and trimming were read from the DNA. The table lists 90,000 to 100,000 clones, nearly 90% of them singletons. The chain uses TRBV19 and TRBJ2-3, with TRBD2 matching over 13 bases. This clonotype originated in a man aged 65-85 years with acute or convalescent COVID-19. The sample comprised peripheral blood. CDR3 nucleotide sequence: TGTGCCAGTAGGCGACTAGCGGGGGGTCAGGATACGCAGTATTTT. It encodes CASRRLAGGQDTQYF.